These T cell receptor beta chains were read from a single sample in a study of CD8 T cells in ankylosing spondylitis. A single record per CDR3 protein comes from TCRdb applying MiXCR to the 5' RACE reads. The repertoire holds around 230,000 distinct CDR3 sequences, approximately 9% seen once, with approximately 7% in the top ten. What was sequenced was blood, either unsorted or a sorted T cell fraction (not recorded which). These receptor sequences come from a male donor with ankylosing spondylitis or in good health (not recorded which). Each CDR3 is given with its conserved first and last residue. The D gene is left open where the match is weak. Clone size, where shown, is once, few, many, or a class for clones that have expanded.

-	many	TRBV20-1	TRBJ1-2	CSAPSSSLYGYTF	TGCAGTGCCCCCTCGAGCAGCTTGTATGGCTACACCTTC
TRBD1	many	TRBV7-9	TRBJ1-4	CASSLNQGAANEKLFF	TGTGCCAGCAGCTTAAATCAGGGGGCTGCTAATGAAAAACTGTTTTTT
TRBD1	many	TRBV20-1	TRBJ1-3	CSARGADRASGNTIYF	TGCAGTGCTAGAGGCGCGGACAGGGCCTCTGGAAACACCATATATTTT
TRBD1	many	TRBV20-1	TRBJ2-7	CSARGRGQGSYEQYF	TGCAGTGCTAGAGGACGGGGACAGGGGTCTTACGAGCAGTACTTC
TRBD1	few	TRBV5-8	TRBJ2-7	CASSFRTGGLEQYF	TGTGCCAGCAGCTTCCGGACAGGGGGTTTGGAGCAGTACTTC
-	few	TRBV7-9	TRBJ1-2	CASSSPGHLYGYTF	TGTGCCAGCAGCTCTCCGGGACACCTCTATGGCTACACCTTC
TRBD1	few	TRBV27	TRBJ1-2	CASSLAQGAPGYTF	TGTGCCAGCAGTTTAGCCCAGGGGGCTCCTGGCTACACCTTC
TRBD2	many	TRBV6-5	TRBJ2-5	CASSYKWLAGGSEETQYF	TGTGCCAGCAGTTACAAGTGGCTAGCGGGAGGGAGTGAAGAGACCCAGTACTTC
TRBD1	-	TRBV15	TRBJ2-7	CATSRADFGTGHEQYF	TGTGCCACCAGCAGGGCAGACTTCGGGACAGGGCACGAGCAGTACTTC
-	-	TRBV20-1	TRBJ1-2	CSAHDGGYGYTF	TGCAGTGCACATGACGGGGGCTATGGCTACACCTTC
-	many	TRBV27	TRBJ2-7	CASSFRAGQSYEQYF	TGTGCCAGCAGTTTTAGGGCAGGGCAATCCTACGAGCAGTACTTC
-	few	TRBV5-1	TRBJ1-5	CASSRSGHVNQPQHF	TGCGCCAGCAGCCGATCCGGACACGTCAATCAGCCCCAGCATTTT
-	many	TRBV6-5	TRBJ1-1	CASSYAGTEAFF	TGTGCCAGCAGTTACGCGGGCACTGAAGCTTTCTTT
-	many	TRBV5-1	TRBJ1-1	CASSLAWQNTEAFF	TGCGCCAGCAGCTTGGCCTGGCAGAACACTGAAGCTTTCTTT
-	many	TRBV5-1	TRBJ1-6	CASSLLRTKGNSPLHF	TGCGCCAGCAGCTTGCTCCGGACGAAGGGTAATTCACCCCTCCACTTT
TRBD1	-	TRBV30	TRBJ1-6	CAWSRQGNSPLHF	TGTGCCTGGAGTAGACAGGGAAATTCACCCCTCCACTTT
-	many	TRBV4-3	TRBJ2-1	CASSRSFGSYNEQFF	TGCGCCAGCAGCCGCAGCTTCGGGTCCTACAATGAGCAGTTCTTC
TRBD2	many	TRBV6-1	TRBJ2-3	CASRPSGRLTDTQYF	TGTGCCAGCAGACCTAGCGGGAGGCTGACAGATACGCAGTATTTT
-	many	TRBV7-6	TRBJ2-3	CASSKRDTDTQYF	TGTGCCAGCAGTAAGAGGGACACAGATACGCAGTATTTT
-	-	TRBV12-3/TRBV12-4	TRBJ2-7	CASRPAQGEQYF	TGTGCCAGCAGGCCTGCTCAGGGAGAGCAGTACTTC
-	many	TRBV20-1	TRBJ1-5	CSASAGPSNQPQHF	TGCAGTGCTAGTGCTGGACCTAGCAATCAGCCCCAGCATTTT
-	few	TRBV5-1	TRBJ2-7	CASSLAAGTISYEQYF	TGCGCCAGCAGCTTGGCCGCAGGCACTATCTCCTACGAGCAGTACTTC
-	many	TRBV5-1	TRBJ1-5	CASSPGGTDSNQPQHF	TGCGCCAGCAGCCCTGGGGGGACCGATAGCAATCAGCCCCAGCATTTT
TRBD2	few	TRBV7-2	TRBJ2-7	CASSPFLGGPPEQYF	TGTGCCAGCAGCCCCTTTTTGGGAGGGCCCCCCGAGCAGTACTTC
-	-	TRBV10-3	TRBJ1-2	CASSQDRTSNYGYTF	TGTGCCAGCTCTCAAGACAGGACCTCTAACTATGGCTACACCTTC
TRBD2	many	TRBV20-1	TRBJ2-3	CSAGGVAGDTQYF	TGCAGTGCTGGGGGGGTAGCTGGAGATACGCAGTATTTT
TRBD1	many	TRBV27	TRBJ1-1	CASNLQGARRTEAFF	TGTGCCAGCAACCTACAGGGGGCCAGGAGGACTGAAGCTTTCTTT
TRBD1	many	TRBV6-2/TRBV6-3	TRBJ2-6	CASSQRQGTLPGANVLTF	TGTGCCAGCAGTCAAAGACAGGGTACTCTTCCTGGGGCCAACGTCCTGACTTTC
-	many	TRBV11-2	TRBJ2-1	CASSLMRVKGDEQFF	TGTGCCAGCAGCTTAATGCGGGTGAAGGGCGATGAGCAGTTCTTC
TRBD2	few	TRBV15	TRBJ2-7	CATSRASGLVVEQYF	TGTGCCACCAGCAGAGCCTCGGGACTAGTGGTCGAGCAGTACTTC
-	many	TRBV5-1	TRBJ2-3	CASREGDTQYF	TGCGCCAGCAGGGAGGGGGATACGCAGTATTTT
-	many	TRBV20-1	TRBJ2-1	CSALPNNNEQFF	TGCAGTGCCCTCCCTAATAACAATGAGCAGTTCTTC
TRBD1	many	TRBV5-8	TRBJ2-2	CASSFGQGGNTGELFF	TGTGCCAGCAGCTTCGGACAGGGGGGGAACACCGGGGAGCTGTTTTTT
TRBD2	many	TRBV12-3/TRBV12-4	TRBJ2-3	CASRIAGSTDTQYF	TGTGCCAGCAGGATAGCGGGGAGCACAGATACGCAGTATTTT
-	many	TRBV11-2	TRBJ2-1	CASSLVTVNEQFF	TGTGCCAGCAGCTTAGTGACCGTCAATGAGCAGTTCTTC
TRBD2	-	TRBV20-1	TRBJ2-3	CSALRVTSAASTDTQYF	TGCAGTGCTCTGAGGGTAACTAGCGCCGCTAGCACAGATACGCAGTATTTT